This entry concerns a single T cell receptor beta chain. TCRdb used MiXCR to reprocess the RT-PCR reads, holding one entry per CDR3 protein. The sample contains about 680,000 distinct CDR3 sequences, more than 13% of which appear only once. The CDR3 spans 14 residues. Germline V gene sequence: CDR1 DFQATT, CDR2 SNEGSKA (reference sequence). The ends were cut back, 0 bases at V and 2 bases at J, with 5 bases in the middle. The sequence came from a female donor in good health, serving as a healthy control. V gene TRBV20-1 combines with J gene TRBJ2-6; D remains ambiguous. Sequencing used memory CD4+ T cells from blood. The DNA of the CDR3 is TGCAGTGCTAGAGATTCAACTGGGGCCAACGTCCTGACTTTC. It specifies CSARDSTGANVLTF.